This is a list of T cell receptor beta chains from one sample in a study of OX40 agonist ivuxolimab in advanced cancers. Sequenced by immunoSEQ multiplex PCR; TCRdb stores in-frame clones only, minus some. The sample comprises 42,000 or so clones, 82% of which are singletons, and less than 30% rests with the top ten. The sequencing here drew on CD4+ or CD8+ T cells sorted from blood, taken in a trial of the OX40 agonist ivuxolimab. The receptors come from an adult with an advanced solid tumor such as melanoma, head and neck, liver or kidney cancer. Each CDR3 is given with its conserved first and last residue. Fields, in order: V gene, D gene, CDR3 length, clone size, J gene, CDR3 DNA, CDR3 protein. D genes are given only for firm matches. Clone size is not always given. Where it is, it says once, few, many or a class for expanded clones.

v_call: TRBV19
d_call: .
cdr3_length: 13
clone_size: few
j_call: TRBJ1-5
cdr3_nt: TGTGCCAGTAAATTAGATAGCAATCAGCCCCAGCATTTT
cdr3_aa: CASKLDSNQPQHF

v_call: TRBV5-6
d_call: TRBD1
cdr3_length: 15
clone_size: .
j_call: TRBJ2-7
cdr3_nt: TGTGCCAGCAGCCAAACAGGGGCTGGGTACTACGAGCAGTACTTC
cdr3_aa: CASSQTGAGYYEQYF

v_call: TRBV6-6
d_call: .
cdr3_length: 14
clone_size: .
j_call: TRBJ1-6
cdr3_nt: TGTGCCAGCAGTTACTCGGCAGTCTCATCACCCCTCCACTTT
cdr3_aa: CASSYSAVSSPLHF

v_call: TRBV5-1
d_call: .
cdr3_length: 16
clone_size: few
j_call: TRBJ2-5
cdr3_nt: TGCGCCAGCAGCTTCGGTGGAGGCTGGGTTGCTCAGACCCAGTACTTC
cdr3_aa: CASSFGGGWVAQTQYF

v_call: TRBV4-1
d_call: .
cdr3_length: 16
clone_size: .
j_call: TRBJ1-3
cdr3_nt: TGCGCCAGCAGCCTCTCGTTGGGGGCGGCTGGAAACACCATATATTTT
cdr3_aa: CASSLSLGAAGNTIYF

v_call: TRBV2
d_call: TRBD1
cdr3_length: 15
clone_size: .
j_call: TRBJ2-4
cdr3_nt: TGTGCCAGCAGTTCCGGACAGGGAGCCAAAAACATTCAGTACTTC
cdr3_aa: CASSSGQGAKNIQYF

v_call: TRBV7-2
d_call: .
cdr3_length: 15
clone_size: .
j_call: TRBJ2-5
cdr3_nt: TGTGCCAGCAGCCCTAAGACAGGCAACGTGGAGACCCAGTACTTC
cdr3_aa: CASSPKTGNVETQYF

v_call: TRBV28
d_call: TRBD2
cdr3_length: 17
clone_size: .
j_call: TRBJ2-2
cdr3_nt: TGTGCCAGCAACCCCGGGGGGTCGGCAGGGCTTAGCGGGGAGCTGTTTTTT
cdr3_aa: CASNPGGSAGLSGELFF

v_call: TRBV4-1
d_call: .
cdr3_length: 13
clone_size: medium-sized
j_call: TRBJ1-1
cdr3_nt: TGCGCCAGCAGCCAAGGGATGAACACTGAAGCTTTCTTT
cdr3_aa: CASSQGMNTEAFF

v_call: TRBV11-2
d_call: .
cdr3_length: 15
clone_size: once
j_call: TRBJ2-4
cdr3_nt: TGTGCCAGCAGCTCCCCCGGGATAGCCAAAAACATTCAGTACTTC
cdr3_aa: CASSSPGIAKNIQYF

v_call: TRBV20-1
d_call: .
cdr3_length: 11
clone_size: .
j_call: TRBJ2-7
cdr3_nt: TGCAGTGCTCCCCTCTCCTACGAGCAGTACTTC
cdr3_aa: CSAPLSYEQYF

v_call: TRBV19
d_call: .
cdr3_length: 15
clone_size: .
j_call: TRBJ1-6
cdr3_nt: TGTGCCAGTAGTATAGGTCTGAGGGGGAGATCACCCCTCCACTTT
cdr3_aa: CASSIGLRGRSPLHF

v_call: TRBV29-1
d_call: .
cdr3_length: 14
clone_size: .
j_call: TRBJ1-6
cdr3_nt: TGCAGCGTTGACGGGCTACCCTCTAGGTCACCCCTCCACTTT
cdr3_aa: CSVDGLPSRSPLHF

v_call: TRBV30
d_call: .
cdr3_length: 15
clone_size: .
j_call: TRBJ2-5
cdr3_nt: TGTGCCTGGAGTGGGAGCTCGGGGGACCAAGAGACCCAGTACTTC
cdr3_aa: CAWSGSSGDQETQYF

v_call: TRBV13
d_call: TRBD2
cdr3_length: 15
clone_size: .
j_call: TRBJ2-7
cdr3_nt: TGTGCCAGCAGCTTCTCGGGAGGGCCGTCGGGCGAGCAGTACTTC
cdr3_aa: CASSFSGGPSGEQYF

v_call: TRBV4-1
d_call: TRBD1
cdr3_length: 14
clone_size: .
j_call: TRBJ1-2
cdr3_nt: TGCGCCAGCAGCCTGGAGGGACAGCACTATGGCTACACCTTC
cdr3_aa: CASSLEGQHYGYTF

v_call: TRBV2
d_call: TRBD1
cdr3_length: 15
clone_size: .
j_call: TRBJ1-2
cdr3_nt: TGTGCCAGCAGTAGCCCCCCGGGACAGGGAAATGGCTACACCTTC
cdr3_aa: CASSSPPGQGNGYTF

v_call: TRBV7-8
d_call: TRBD1
cdr3_length: 17
clone_size: .
j_call: TRBJ1-5
cdr3_nt: TGTGCCAGCAGCTCCTGGGACAGGGCAGAAAGCAATCAGCCCCAGCATTTT
cdr3_aa: CASSSWDRAESNQPQHF

v_call: TRBV5-4
d_call: .
cdr3_length: 13
clone_size: .
j_call: TRBJ1-1
cdr3_nt: TGTGCCAGCAGCTTGCCGGGGAACACTGAAGCTTTCTTT
cdr3_aa: CASSLPGNTEAFF

v_call: TRBV7-8
d_call: TRBD1
cdr3_length: 15
clone_size: .
j_call: TRBJ1-1
cdr3_nt: TGTGCCAGCAGCTTACCAGGGACAGCCAAATCTGAAGCTTTCTTT
cdr3_aa: CASSLPGTAKSEAFF

v_call: TRBV11-2
d_call: .
cdr3_length: 14
clone_size: .
j_call: TRBJ2-3
cdr3_nt: TGTGCCAGCAGCCCGGGACGGTTCACAGATACGCAGTATTTT
cdr3_aa: CASSPGRFTDTQYF

v_call: TRBV9
d_call: TRBD2
cdr3_length: 15
clone_size: .
j_call: TRBJ2-1
cdr3_nt: TGTGCCAGCAGCCCGGGGGTAGCGGGGTGGAATGAGCAGTTCTTC
cdr3_aa: CASSPGVAGWNEQFF

v_call: TRBV19
d_call: TRBD1
cdr3_length: 17
clone_size: .
j_call: TRBJ2-6
cdr3_nt: TGTGCCAGTGCTCGGGACAGGGGAGTGTCTGGGGCCAACGTCCTGACTTTC
cdr3_aa: CASARDRGVSGANVLTF

v_call: TRBV6-5
d_call: TRBD2
cdr3_length: 15
clone_size: .
j_call: TRBJ2-1
cdr3_nt: TGTGCCAGCAGTTACTCAACTAGCGGTCACAATGAGCAGTTCTTC
cdr3_aa: CASSYSTSGHNEQFF

v_call: TRBV5-4
d_call: .
cdr3_length: 17
clone_size: .
j_call: TRBJ2-5
cdr3_nt: TGTGCCAGCAGCTTGTTTGACGCTGGGGCCCGCCAAGAGACCCAGTACTTC
cdr3_aa: CASSLFDAGARQETQYF

v_call: TRBV11-2
d_call: .
cdr3_length: 12
clone_size: few
j_call: TRBJ1-1
cdr3_nt: TGTGCCAGCAGATTGAGGGACACTGAAGCTTTCTTT
cdr3_aa: CASRLRDTEAFF

v_call: TRBV12-5
d_call: TRBD2
cdr3_length: 16
clone_size: .
j_call: TRBJ2-1
cdr3_nt: TGTGCTAGTGGCACCTCCGGCGGGGGGAACAGGAATGAGCAGTTCTTC
cdr3_aa: CASGTSGGGNRNEQFF

v_call: TRBV12-5
d_call: .
cdr3_length: 17
clone_size: few
j_call: TRBJ2-7
cdr3_nt: TGTGCTAGTGCCTCTCCCACCGAGGGCAGTCGAGCCTACGAGCAGTACTTC
cdr3_aa: CASASPTEGSRAYEQYF

v_call: TRBV7-2
d_call: .
cdr3_length: 12
clone_size: .
j_call: TRBJ2-7
cdr3_nt: TGTGCCAGCAGTTCACAGGGAAACGAGCAGTACTTC
cdr3_aa: CASSSQGNEQYF

v_call: TRBV28
d_call: TRBD2
cdr3_length: 18
clone_size: .
j_call: TRBJ2-1
cdr3_nt: TGTGCCAGCAGTCCAGGGACTAGCGGGAGGGCCCAGGGCGATGAGCAGTTCTTC
cdr3_aa: CASSPGTSGRAQGDEQFF

v_call: TRBV6-5
d_call: .
cdr3_length: 15
clone_size: once
j_call: TRBJ2-3
cdr3_nt: TGTGCCAGCAGTTACCGGCCAGGGTCTACAGATACGCAGTATTTT
cdr3_aa: CASSYRPGSTDTQYF

v_call: TRBV11-1
d_call: .
cdr3_length: 15
clone_size: .
j_call: TRBJ2-3
cdr3_nt: TGTGCCAGCAGCTCGGATCAGGGGCCCACAGATACGCAGTATTTT
cdr3_aa: CASSSDQGPTDTQYF

v_call: TRBV9
d_call: .
cdr3_length: 13
clone_size: .
j_call: TRBJ1-1
cdr3_nt: TGTGCCAGCAGCGTAGGAACTAACACTGAAGCTTTCTTT
cdr3_aa: CASSVGTNTEAFF

v_call: TRBV19
d_call: TRBD1
cdr3_length: 15
clone_size: .
j_call: TRBJ2-7
cdr3_nt: TGTGCCAGTAGTCCTCGAGGGACAGGGTTTTACGAGCAGTACTTC
cdr3_aa: CASSPRGTGFYEQYF

v_call: TRBV11-1
d_call: .
cdr3_length: 13
clone_size: few
j_call: TRBJ2-1
cdr3_nt: TGTGCCAGCAGCTTAGGAACTAGTACTGAGCAGTTCTTC
cdr3_aa: CASSLGTSTEQFF

v_call: TRBV9
d_call: .
cdr3_length: 13
clone_size: .
j_call: TRBJ1-1
cdr3_nt: TGTGCCAGCAGTCAGGGTCCGAACACTGAAGCTTTCTTT
cdr3_aa: CASSQGPNTEAFF

v_call: TRBV19
d_call: .
cdr3_length: 15
clone_size: once
j_call: TRBJ2-1
cdr3_nt: TGTGCCAGTAGTATAGATCGAAGTCCGTACAATGAGCAGTTCTTC
cdr3_aa: CASSIDRSPYNEQFF

v_call: TRBV7-9
d_call: TRBD2
cdr3_length: 12
clone_size: .
j_call: TRBJ2-1
cdr3_nt: TGTGCCAGCAGCGTAGCGGGCTATGAGCAGTTCTTC
cdr3_aa: CASSVAGYEQFF

v_call: TRBV27
d_call: TRBD1
cdr3_length: 16
clone_size: few
j_call: TRBJ1-2
cdr3_nt: TGTGCCAGCAGTCCCAATTGGTATGCGGGACAGGGCGGCTACACCTTC
cdr3_aa: CASSPNWYAGQGGYTF

v_call: TRBV29-1
d_call: TRBD2
cdr3_length: 13
clone_size: .
j_call: TRBJ2-7
cdr3_nt: TGCAGCGTTGCGACTAGCGGAACCTACGAGCAGTACTTC
cdr3_aa: CSVATSGTYEQYF

v_call: TRBV28
d_call: .
cdr3_length: 15
clone_size: once
j_call: TRBJ2-4
cdr3_nt: TGTGCCAGCACCCCTAGCGAGGGAGCCAAAAACATTCAGTACTTC
cdr3_aa: CASTPSEGAKNIQYF

v_call: TRBV4-1
d_call: TRBD2
cdr3_length: 15
clone_size: .
j_call: TRBJ2-7
cdr3_nt: TGCGCCAGCAGCCCAGAGGGAGGGCCGGGATACGAGCAGTACTTC
cdr3_aa: CASSPEGGPGYEQYF

v_call: TRBV4-1
d_call: .
cdr3_length: 15
clone_size: .
j_call: TRBJ1-1
cdr3_nt: TGCGCCAGCAGCCAAGGGCCACAGACGAACACTGAAGCTTTCTTT
cdr3_aa: CASSQGPQTNTEAFF

v_call: TRBV18
d_call: .
cdr3_length: 16
clone_size: .
j_call: TRBJ2-1
cdr3_nt: TGTGCCAGCTCACCAGCGGCGCAGGGCGTATCCAATGAGCAGTTCTTC
cdr3_aa: CASSPAAQGVSNEQFF

v_call: TRBV11-3
d_call: .
cdr3_length: 13
clone_size: .
j_call: TRBJ2-7
cdr3_nt: TGTGCCAGCAGCTTATCCCCCGTCTACGAGCAGTACTTC
cdr3_aa: CASSLSPVYEQYF

v_call: TRBV19
d_call: .
cdr3_length: 14
clone_size: .
j_call: TRBJ1-2
cdr3_nt: TGTGCCAGTAGTAATCCCCCGGAGCACTATGGCTACACCTTC
cdr3_aa: CASSNPPEHYGYTF

v_call: TRBV5-4
d_call: .
cdr3_length: 14
clone_size: once
j_call: TRBJ1-2
cdr3_nt: TGTGCCAGCAGCTTGGCCTTGGGGGTAGAAGGCTACACCTTC
cdr3_aa: CASSLALGVEGYTF